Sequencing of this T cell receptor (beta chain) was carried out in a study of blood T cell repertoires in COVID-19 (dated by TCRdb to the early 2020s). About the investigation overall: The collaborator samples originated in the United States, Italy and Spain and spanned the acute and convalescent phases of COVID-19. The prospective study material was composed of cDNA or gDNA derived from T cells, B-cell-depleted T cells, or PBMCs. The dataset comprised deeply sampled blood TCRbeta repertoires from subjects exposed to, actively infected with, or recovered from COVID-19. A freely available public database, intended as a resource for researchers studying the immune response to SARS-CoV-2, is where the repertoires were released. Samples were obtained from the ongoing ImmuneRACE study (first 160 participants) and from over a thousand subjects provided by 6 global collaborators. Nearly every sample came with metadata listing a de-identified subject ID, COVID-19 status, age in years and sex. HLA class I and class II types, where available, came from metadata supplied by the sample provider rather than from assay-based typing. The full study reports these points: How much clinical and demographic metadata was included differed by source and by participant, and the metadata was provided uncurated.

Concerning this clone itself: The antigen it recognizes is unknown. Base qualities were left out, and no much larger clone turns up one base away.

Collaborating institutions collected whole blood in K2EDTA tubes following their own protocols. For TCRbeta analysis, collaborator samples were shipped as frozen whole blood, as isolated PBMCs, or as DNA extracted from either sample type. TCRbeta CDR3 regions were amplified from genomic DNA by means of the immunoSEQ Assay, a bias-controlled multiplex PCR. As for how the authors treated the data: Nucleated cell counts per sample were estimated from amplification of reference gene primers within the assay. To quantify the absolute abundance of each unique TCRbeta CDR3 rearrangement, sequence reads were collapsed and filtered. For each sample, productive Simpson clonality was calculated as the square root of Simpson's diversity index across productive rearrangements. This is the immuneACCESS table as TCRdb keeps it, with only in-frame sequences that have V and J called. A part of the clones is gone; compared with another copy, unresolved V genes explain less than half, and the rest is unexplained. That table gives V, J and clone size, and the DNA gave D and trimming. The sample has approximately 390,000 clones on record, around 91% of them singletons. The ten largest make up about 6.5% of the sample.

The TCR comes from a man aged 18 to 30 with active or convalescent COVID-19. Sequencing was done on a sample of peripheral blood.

The DNA sequence is TGTGCCAGCAGCCCCAAGGTACCGGGTAAACAAGAGACCCAGTACTTC. Translated, it gives CASSPKVPGKQETQYF. The rearrangement joined TRBV7-9 to TRBJ2-5, with no D gene named confidently. Cut back by 5 bases and 2 bases, the V and J ends lie 18 bases apart. Via the germline V gene (reference sequence), CDR1 is SEHNR and CDR2 FQNEAQ. From cysteine to phenylalanine, the CDR3 is 16 amino acids long. Only CDR3 DNA is held: 48 bases, read in frame from base 1. This CDR3, with the reference TRBV7-9 and TRBJ2-5 proteins standing in past its ends, gives the full variable domain DTGVSQNPRHKITKRGQNVTFRCDPISEHNRLYWYRQTLGQGPEFLTYFQNEAQLEKSRLLSDRFSAERPKGSFSTLEIQRTEQGDSAMYLCASSPKVPGKQETQYFGPGTRLLVL.